The 22 T cell receptor beta chains below were found in one sample sequenced in a study of CD8 T cells in ankylosing spondylitis. The study, taken as a whole, reports: A TCR beta motif of fewer than ten highly homologous variants seemed to mark ankylosing spondylitis blood.

TCRdb independently ran MiXCR on the 5' RACE reads; one entry per CDR3 protein. The sample shows more than 600,000 distinct CDR3 sequences, around 20% of them seen only once. No cognate antigen is known for these TCRs. Sequenced sample: blood, either unsorted or a sorted T cell fraction (not recorded which). The source of these receptors is a male donor with ankylosing spondylitis.

This clonotype was seen more than once but under ten times. The rearrangement uses TRBV12-3 or TRBV12-4 and TRBJ2-7; 8 bases agree with TRBD1. This CDR3 spans 15 amino acids. V was pared by 4 bases and J by 1 base, with 6 bases of the junction left unmatched. CDR3 in DNA: TGTGCCAGCAGTTCCGCGGGACAGGATTCCTACGAGCAGTACTTC. It encodes CASSSAGQDSYEQYF.

This clonotype has only a few counts. The chain carries TRBV10-3 and TRBJ2-7; no reliable D call. CDR3 size: 12 residues. V was shortened by 0 bases and J by 4 bases, with 4 bases between the two germline ends. The V gene's germline CDR1 is ENHRY and CDR2 SYGVKD. DNA of the CDR3: TGTGCCATCAGTGAGTCAGTGTACGAGCAGTACTTC. Protein sequence: CAISESVYEQYF.

This clonotype showed up just a few times. The V and J genes are TRBV10-1 and TRBJ2-3; 9 positions match TRBD2. Unmatched junction bases numbered 23, after V lost 2 bases and J lost 8 bases. CDR1 is WNHNN, CDR2 SYGVQD, per germline (reference sequence). CDR3 length equals 20 residues. The CDR3 loop reads CASSEGGLAGALHKRATQYF. CDR3 DNA sequence: TGCGCCAGCAGTGAGGGTGGCTTAGCGGGGGCCCTTCACAAGCGGGCTACGCAGTATTTT.

This clonotype was seen a handful of times. This chain uses TRBV15 with TRBJ2-2; perhaps TRBD1 as D (6 bases). The germline V and J ends were trimmed by 8 bases and 2 bases, with 15 bases remaining between them. This CDR3 region has 15 residues. Germline V gene data show CDR1 as LNHNV and CDR2 as YYDKDF (reference sequence). Written as DNA, the CDR3 is TGTGCCACCCAACCCGGGACACACAACACCGGGGAGCTGTTTTTT. It encodes CATQPGTHNTGELFF.

The CDR3 is CASSWAGMDTQYF. The CDR3 nucleotides are TGTGCCAGCAGCTGGGCGGGGATGGATACGCAGTATTTT. The chain combines TRBV7-9 with TRBJ2-3; a possible D gene is TRBD2 (6 bases). Trimming shortened V by 4 bases and J by 6 bases, and 11 bases separated the two germline ends. This CDR3 is 13 amino acids long. Per the germline V gene, CDR1 is SEHNR and CDR2 is FQNEAQ (reference sequence).

The CDR3 nucleotides read TGCAGTGCTAGAGATTTAGCGGGGGGCCCCTACGAGCAGTACTTC. Protein: CSARDLAGGPYEQYF. The gene calls are TRBV20-1 and TRBJ2-7; TRBD2 matches at 10 bases. The V gene end was trimmed by 0 bases and the J gene end by 2 bases; junction bases not matched to a gene: 4. From germline, CDR1 is DFQATT and CDR2 SNEGSKA (reference sequence). The CDR3 loop spans 15 amino acids.

This clonotype has just a few counts. CDR3 residues: CASSFRDRGSYEQYF. In DNA form, the CDR3 reads TGTGCCAGCAGCTTCCGGGACAGGGGATCCTACGAGCAGTACTTC. This chain joins TRBV7-9 and TRBJ2-7; 10 nucleotides match TRBD1. Germline V lookup: CDR1 SEHNR, CDR2 FQNEAQ (reference sequence). The ends lost 3 bases at V and 1 base at J; junction bases unmatched: 3. The CDR3 is made up of 15 amino acids.

The J gene is TRBJ2-4, the V gene TRBV10-3; TRBD2 matches at 12 bases. Trimming took 0 bases from V and 0 from J; bases not matched to a gene: 15. The CDR3 is 22 amino acids. CDR1 is ENHRY, CDR2 SYGVKD, per germline. The CDR3 here is CAISESGLASGRADLAKNIQYF. The CDR3 bases are TGTGCCATCAGTGAGTCGGGTTTGGCTAGCGGGAGGGCAGATCTAGCCAAAAACATTCAGTACTTC.

This clonotype turned up a few times. The chain employs TRBV7-2 and TRBJ1-1; TRBD1 might be the D (6 bases). V lost 1 base to trimming and J lost 3 bases, with 15 bases between them. The germline V gene has CDR1 SGHTA and CDR2 FQGNSA. This CDR3 region has 16 residues. The CDR3 bases are TGTGCCAGCAGCTTAGTCATGGGGGGCCTGGACACTGAAGCTTTCTTT. Encoded protein: CASSLVMGGLDTEAFF.

This rearrangement joins TRBV5-1 to TRBJ2-7, with D perhaps matching TRBD1 (8 bases). CDR1 is SGHRS and CDR2 is YFSETQ in the germline V gene. CDR3 length: 15 residues. The ends were cut back, 3 bases at V and 4 bases at J, with 17 bases in the middle. The CDR3 region has the DNA TGCGCCAGCAGCTCGACGAACAGGGGGGGTTACGAGCAGTACTTC. It is translated as CASSSTNRGGYEQYF.

The table lists this clonotype with a few counts. The chain combines TRBV20-1 with TRBJ1-2, with D perhaps matching TRBD1 (5 bases). Germline loops: CDR1 DFQATT, CDR2 SNEGSKA (reference sequence). The CDR3 is 13 amino acids. Trimming stripped 3 bases from V and 4 bases from J, with 12 bases between. Here the CDR3 reads CSASESGLYGYTF. The CDR3 nucleotides are TGCAGTGCTAGCGAGTCAGGGCTCTATGGCTACACCTTC.

This rearrangement joins TRBV4-2 to TRBJ2-7; D might be TRBD1 (5 bases). V lost 1 base, J lost 6 bases, and 13 bases lay in between. This CDR3 comprises 14 residues. Germline lookup yields CDR1 LGHNA and CDR2 YNFKEQ. In DNA form, the CDR3 reads TGTGCCAGCAGCCAAGTAGGATCAGGGCTCGAGCAGTACTTC. Translated, it gives CASSQVGSGLEQYF.

This clonotype has more than one count but fewer than ten. This chain joins TRBV4-1 and TRBJ2-5; 14 nucleotides align to TRBD2. There are 16 residues in the CDR3. Trimming at V came to 4 bases and at J to 2 bases, leaving 3 bases not matched to a gene. CDR1 MGHRA and CDR2 YSYEKL come from the germline V gene. The CDR3: CASSPGLAGEQETQYF. In DNA, the CDR3 is TGCGCCAGCAGCCCGGGACTAGCGGGGGAGCAAGAGACCCAGTACTTC.

The chain joins TRBV7-6 to TRBJ1-5, with D unclear. The CDR3 runs 16 residues. Germline V gene lookup returns CDR1 SGHVS and CDR2 FNYEAQ. Trimming removed 1 base at V and 0 bases at J, with 10 bases between. The CDR3 nucleotides read TGTGCCAGCAGCTTAGGGACCAGAAATAGCAATCAGCCCCAGCATTTT. Protein: CASSLGTRNSNQPQHF. Together with reference TRBV7-6 and TRBJ1-5, the CDR3 gives the full variable domain: GAGVSQSPRYKVTKRGQDVALRCDPISGHVSLYWYRQALGQGPEFLTYFNYEAQQDKSGLPNDRFSAERPEGSISTLTIQRTEQRDSAMYRCASSLGTRNSNQPQHFGDGTRLSIL.

The rearrangement joins TRBV11-2 to TRBJ2-1, with D perhaps TRBD2 (5 bases). CDR1 and CDR2 (germline): SGHAT, FQNNGV. The V end lost 0 bases, the J end lost 0 bases, and 12 bases lay between the germline ends. CDR3 length: 17 residues. The CDR3 sequence: CASSLDPTGSSYNEQFF. Written as DNA, the CDR3 is TGTGCCAGCAGCTTAGATCCTACGGGGAGCTCCTACAATGAGCAGTTCTTC.

This clonotype was counted between two and nine times. The chain combines TRBV20-1 with TRBJ2-3; TRBD2 aligns across 14 bases. The CDR3 is 17 residues long. Germline V gene data show CDR1 as DFQATT and CDR2 as SNEGSKA (reference sequence). V was clipped by 6 bases and J by 0 bases; unmatched bases: 8. The CDR3 here is CSAAGLAGGPSTDTQYF. The CDR3 region has the DNA TGCAGTGCAGCTGGACTAGCGGGGGGCCCTAGCACAGATACGCAGTATTTT.

This clonotype occurred a few times. The V call is TRBV24-1, the J call TRBJ2-1; 14 positions agree with TRBD2. Germline V gene sequence: CDR1 KGHDR, CDR2 SFDVKD. Germline trimming cut 6 bases from V and 7 bases from J; bases unmatched to any gene: 7. The CDR3 is made up of 16 amino acids. DNA for the CDR3: TGTGCCACCAGTCCCCATGGACTAGCGGGAGGTAATGAGCAGTTCTTC. This sequence encodes CATSPHGLAGGNEQFF.

Note on this clonotype: One junction end disagrees with the germline gene, perhaps due to a read error. The rearrangement links TRBV5-1 to TRBJ1-2; possible D gene TRBD1, 6 bases. The CDR3 extends over 14 amino acids. Germline V gene data show CDR1 as SGHRS and CDR2 as YFSETQ. CDR3 region: CASSPDRPNYGYPF. The CDR3 nucleotides are TGCGCCAGCAGCCCGGACAGACCTAACTATGGCTACCCCTTC.

This chain links TRBV20-1 with TRBJ1-2; 10 nucleotides line up with TRBD1. J was trimmed by 8 bases and V by 0 bases; bases with no gene match: 6. Per germline, CDR1 DFQATT and CDR2 SNEGSKA (reference sequence). CDR3 size: 14 residues. The DNA of the CDR3 is TGCAGTGCTAGAGAGACAGGGGGCTTTGGAGGCTACACCTTC. Translated, it gives CSARETGGFGGYTF.

This clonotype occurred a few times. The genes are TRBV4-1 and TRBJ2-1; 8 bases are a match to TRBD2. V lost 3 bases to trimming and J lost 0 bases; unmatched junction nucleotides: 7. This CDR3 is built from 17 residues. In germline, CDR1 is MGHRA, CDR2 YSYEKL. The CDR3: CASSQEAGASSYNEQFF. CDR3 bases: TGCGCCAGCAGCCAGGAAGCGGGGGCCAGCTCCTACAATGAGCAGTTCTTC.

The V and J genes are TRBV19 and TRBJ2-1, with a possible D match to TRBD1 (6 bases). Trimming removed 1 base at V and 6 bases at J, with 7 bases between. The CDR3 extends over 13 amino acids. CDR1 is LNHDA and CDR2 is SQIVND in the germline V gene (reference sequence). The CDR3 nucleotides are TGTGCCAGTAGTATAGTCAGGGGCAATGAGCAGTTCTTC. Protein sequence: CASSIVRGNEQFF.

This clonotype came up many times. The gene calls are TRBV29-1 and TRBJ1-1, with TRBD1 as a possible D gene (5 bases). V lost 4 bases and J 2 bases, leaving 17 bases between the germline ends. This CDR3 is built from 15 residues. CDR1 and CDR2 from the germline V gene are SQVTM and ANQGSEA. Written as DNA, the CDR3 is TGCAGCGTTGCCCGGCAGGGTATAACTAACACTGAAGCTTTCTTT. This encodes CSVARQGITNTEAFF.